Below are 5 T cell receptor beta chains sequenced from a single sample in a study of cytomegalovirus exposure and HLA in healthy donors. Primers included in the PCR were 60 Vbeta and 13 Jbeta primers. The table came from immunoSEQ multiplex PCR; TCRdb's copy has only in-frame clones and leaves some out. The table has over 150,000 clones, around four fifths seen once. The sample taken for sequencing was PBMCs. The source is a woman aged 45-60 years in good health and CMV-seropositive.

The gene calls are TRBV19 and TRBJ2-1; 12 bases line up with TRBD2. This CDR3 region has 17 residues. The ends lost 4 bases at V and 4 bases at J; junction bases unmatched: 8. Per germline, CDR1 LNHDA and CDR2 SQIVND (reference sequence). CDR3 sequence (DNA): TGTGCCAGTAGTAATCCACCGGGACTAGCGGGTTACAATGAGCAGTTCTTC. It encodes CASSNPPGLAGYNEQFF.

The chain joins TRBV15 to TRBJ2-2; 8 nucleotides agree with TRBD2. CDR3 length: 16 residues. CDR1 is LNHNV and CDR2 is YYDKDF in the germline V gene (reference sequence). The ends lost 0 bases at V and 7 bases at J; junction bases unmatched: 7. CDR3 sequence (DNA): TGTGCCACCAGCAGAGACCCTGGGACTAGTGGCGGGGAGCTGTTTTTT. Translation: CATSRDPGTSGGELFF. Complete variable domain (other parts from reference TRBV15 and TRBJ2-2): DAMVIQNPRYQVTQFGKPVTLSCSQTLNHNVMYWYQQKSSQAPKLLFHYYDKDFNNEADTPDNFQSRRPNTSFCFLDIRSPGLGDTAMYLCATSRDPGTSGGELFFGEGSRLTVL.

The genes are TRBV5-1 and TRBJ1-4, with D hard to call. The germline gives CDR1 SGHRS, CDR2 YFSETQ. Trimming removed 4 bases from V and 8 bases from J, with 12 bases in between. The CDR3 runs 13 residues. CDR3 region: CASSRDGEEKLFF. DNA of the CDR3: TGCGCCAGCAGCCGGGATGGGGAAGAAAAACTGTTTTTT.

This chain joins TRBV9 and TRBJ2-7; 9 bases fit TRBD2. CDR3 length equals 15 residues. From germline, CDR1 is SGDLS and CDR2 YYNGEE. The trim removed 2 bases at V and 3 bases at J, leaving 6 bases unmatched. DNA for the CDR3: TGTGCCAGCAGCGTGGGCGGGGGGGGGTACTACGAGCAGTACTTC. Protein: CASSVGGGGYYEQYF.

This clone is a singleton in its sample. This chain uses TRBV30 with TRBJ1-1; 7 bases are shared with TRBD1. Per germline, CDR1 GTSNPN and CDR2 SVGIG (reference sequence). Trimming took 3 bases from V and 0 from J; bases not matched to a gene: 4. CDR3 length: 14 amino acids. CDR3 sequence: CAWSDRDLNTEAFF. As DNA, the CDR3 is TGTGCCTGGAGCGACAGGGATCTGAACACTGAAGCTTTCTTT.